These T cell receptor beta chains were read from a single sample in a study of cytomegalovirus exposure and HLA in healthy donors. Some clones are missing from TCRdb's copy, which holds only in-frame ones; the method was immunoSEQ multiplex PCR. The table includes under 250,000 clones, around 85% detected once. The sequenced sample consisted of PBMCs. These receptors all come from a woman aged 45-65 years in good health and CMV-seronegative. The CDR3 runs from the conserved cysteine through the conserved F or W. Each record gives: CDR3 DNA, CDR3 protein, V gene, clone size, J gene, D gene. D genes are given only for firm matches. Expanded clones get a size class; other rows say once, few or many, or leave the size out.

TGCAGTTCGGACAGGGGATCACCCCTCCACTTT CSSDRGSPLHF TRBV20-1 few TRBJ1-6 TRBD1
TGCGCCAGCAGCTTGACTAGCGGGAGTTACGAGCAGTACTTC CASSLTSGSYEQYF TRBV5-1 NA TRBJ2-7 TRBD2
TGTGCCAGCTCACCATCCTTCTTCTACGAGCAGTACTTC CASSPSFFYEQYF TRBV18 NA TRBJ2-7 NA
TGCGCCAGCAGTGTTCCGGGAACCGAAAAACTGTTTTTT CASSVPGTEKLFF TRBV10-1 NA TRBJ1-4 NA
TGCGCCAGCACTTTAATCCCACAGGGTGGTGGCTACACCTTC CASTLIPQGGGYTF TRBV5-1 NA TRBJ1-2 NA
TGCGCCAGCAGCCCGCGGGACTACTCCTACGAGCAGTACTTC CASSPRDYSYEQYF TRBV4-1 NA TRBJ2-7 TRBD2
TGTGCCAGCAGTTTCTCTGCGGGATTGGGGGAGCAGTACTTC CASSFSAGLGEQYF TRBV27 NA TRBJ2-7 NA
TGTGCCAGCAGTTTAGGGGCACCTCTTCCTTATGGCTACACCTTC CASSLGAPLPYGYTF TRBV27 NA TRBJ1-2 NA
TGTGCCTTAACGTCGGTACAGGGGAACGAGCAGTACTTC CALTSVQGNEQYF TRBV30 NA TRBJ2-7 TRBD1
TGTGCCAGCAGTTCGGACAGTAGCTCCTACAATGAGCAGTTCTTC CASSSDSSSYNEQFF TRBV6-1 few TRBJ2-1 NA
TGCGCCAGCAGCTTGGCCCCCCTCTACGAGCAGTACTTC CASSLAPLYEQYF TRBV5-1 NA TRBJ2-7 NA
TGTGCCAGCAGCTTACGACTAGCGGAGGGGGATGAGCAGTTCTTC CASSLRLAEGDEQFF TRBV11-2 NA TRBJ2-1 TRBD2
TGTGCCAGCAACCAGGGTTTTGGGCAGTACTTC CASNQGFGQYF TRBV28 NA TRBJ2-7 NA
TGTGCCAGCAGCCCAAGACGACAGGGGGCGCGTAATGAGCAGTTCTTC CASSPRRQGARNEQFF TRBV7-8 few TRBJ2-1 TRBD1
TGTGCCATCAGTGAGGGGAGCGGGATAGTCTACAATGAGCAGTTCTTC CAISEGSGIVYNEQFF TRBV10-3 NA TRBJ2-1 TRBD2
TGTGCCAGCAGCCCGGGTCCCACCTACGAGCAGTACTTC CASSPGPTYEQYF TRBV13 few TRBJ2-7 NA
TGTGCCAGCAGCCAAGAGGCAGGCATGAACACTGAAGCTTTCTTT CASSQEAGMNTEAFF TRBV4-2 NA TRBJ1-1 NA
TGCAGCGTCACCCCCTTAGCGGGATCCACAGATACGCAGTATTTT CSVTPLAGSTDTQYF TRBV29-1 once TRBJ2-3 TRBD2
TGTGCCAGCAGATTCTACACCTCGACAGGAGAAAAGGGCTACACCTTC CASRFYTSTGEKGYTF TRBV28 NA TRBJ1-2 NA
TGTGCCAGCTCACCAAGTATAGCGGGAGGGCCGGACGAGCAGTACTTC CASSPSIAGGPDEQYF TRBV18 NA TRBJ2-7 TRBD2
TGTGCCAGCAGTTACTCGAGTGGACAGAGAGACTACGAGCAGTACTTC CASSYSSGQRDYEQYF TRBV6-5 NA TRBJ2-7 NA
TGTGCCTGGAGTCGGGGACTGAGCACCGGGGAGCTGTTTTTT CAWSRGLSTGELFF TRBV30 NA TRBJ2-2 NA
TGTGCCAGCAGTGCTCGACAGGGGGACTACTACGAGCAGTACTTC CASSARQGDYYEQYF TRBV6-5 NA TRBJ2-7 TRBD1
TGTGCCAGCAGCTCCGGACAGGGCGACCAAGAGACCCAGTACTTC CASSSGQGDQETQYF TRBV5-4 NA TRBJ2-5 TRBD1
TGTGCCAGCAGCCAGACAGGTCTCATGAACACTGAAGCTTTCTTT CASSQTGLMNTEAFF TRBV14 NA TRBJ1-1 NA
TGTGCCAGCAGCCTCTTAGGTAGCGGGATCGAGCAGTACTTC CASSLLGSGIEQYF TRBV11-2 NA TRBJ2-7 TRBD2
TGTGCCAGCAGTTTTCTAGGTGAAAAACTGTTTTTT CASSFLGEKLFF TRBV28 NA TRBJ1-4 NA
TGTGCCAGCAGTGAAGAGGCGGGATTCACAGATACGCAGTATTTT CASSEEAGFTDTQYF TRBV2 NA TRBJ2-3 NA
TGCGCCAGCAGCTTCCACCTTCTCCGGGACAGGCCGAGCTCCTACGAGCAGTACTTC CASSFHLLRDRPSSYEQYF TRBV5-1 medium-sized TRBJ2-7 TRBD1
TGTGCCAGCAGTCTTCTACCGGGACAGGGTAGCCTTCAAGAGACCCAGTACTTC CASSLLPGQGSLQETQYF TRBV27 NA TRBJ2-5 TRBD1
TGTGCCAGCAGAATACTAGCGGGCCGACCCTACAATGAGCAGTTCTTC CASRILAGRPYNEQFF TRBV7-9 NA TRBJ2-1 TRBD2
TGCGCCAGCAGCCCGACTTTACAGGGGGTTGTAAAACTGTTTTTT CASSPTLQGVVKLFF TRBV5-1 NA TRBJ1-4 TRBD1
TGTGCCAGCAGTCAACTAGCGGGGCACACCTACGAGCAGTACTTC CASSQLAGHTYEQYF TRBV6-6 NA TRBJ2-7 TRBD2
TGTGCCAGCAGTGACGACGGGAGGGCTTCCTACAATGAGCAGTTCTTC CASSDDGRASYNEQFF TRBV6-4 NA TRBJ2-1 TRBD2
TGTGCCAGCACACAGGGATCTTCCAATGAGCAGTTCTTC CASTQGSSNEQFF TRBV6-6 NA TRBJ2-1 NA
TGTGCCAGCAGTGAATGGACGGAGGGAGCGGGAGGGCGTTACGAGCAGTACTTC CASSEWTEGAGGRYEQYF TRBV25-1 NA TRBJ2-7 TRBD2
TGCGCCAGCAGTGACAGCCAAGAGACCCAGTACTTC CASSDSQETQYF TRBV5-1 NA TRBJ2-5 NA
TGTGCCAGCAGCTCCTCCCGGGTCGATGGAAACACCATATATTTT CASSSSRVDGNTIYF TRBV7-9 NA TRBJ1-3 NA
TGTGCCAGCAGCCCCGGAGGGGCTGGAAACACCATATATTTT CASSPGGAGNTIYF TRBV28 NA TRBJ1-3 NA
TGTGCCAGCAGTCCCGGGGGGCGTCGTGGCTACACCTTC CASSPGGRRGYTF TRBV6-6 NA TRBJ1-2 NA